This T cell receptor beta chain derives from a study of blood T cell repertoires in COVID-19. As for the study in general: Sources were T cells, B-cell-depleted T cells, or PBMCs; the material itself was cDNA or gDNA.

Unmatched junction bases numbered 4, after V lost 6 bases and J lost 3 bases. The CDR3 length is 15 residues. CDR1 and CDR2 from the germline V gene are MNHNY and SVGAGI (reference sequence). Assay used: immunoSEQ multiplex PCR; TCRdb lists only in-frame clones, some missing. The sample lists approximately 190,000 clones, about 93% occurring once. This sequence joins TRBV6-6 and TRBJ2-6; 8 bases align to TRBD1. The material sequenced was peripheral blood. This TCR was sampled from a man aged 50-59 years with acute or convalescent COVID-19. The CDR3 loop reads CASRPQGDGANVLTF. The CDR3, as DNA: TGTGCCAGCAGGCCACAGGGGGATGGGGCCAACGTCCTGACTTTC.